The T cell receptor beta chain described here comes from a study of T cell changes during pregnancy in multiple sclerosis. Between the trimmed V and J ends, which lost 2 bases and 7 bases, there was a span of 11 bases. Germline CDR1 MDHEN, CDR2 SYDVKM. The CDR3 covers 13 residues. Profiled with immunoSEQ multiplex PCR; TCRdb holds only in-frame clones, not every one. The data hold 50,000 or so clones, with about nine tenths observed a single time. Here the sequenced sample was CD4+ T cells from peripheral blood mononuclear cells, taken after pregnancy. The TCR sequence derives from a female donor with multiple sclerosis, enrolled in a pregnancy study. The chain joins TRBV28 to TRBJ1-1, with a weak D call TRBD1 (6 bases). The CDR3 spells CASSLRTEGEAFF. The CDR3 region has the DNA TGTGCCAGCAGTTTAAGGACAGAGGGTGAAGCTTTCTTT.